The rows below give T cell receptor beta chains drawn from one sample of a study of breast tumors, draining lymph nodes, adjacent tissues. Each CDR3 protein is one row after TCRdb ran MiXCR on the multiplex PCR reads. The sample has around 170,000 distinct CDR3 sequences, 30% to 35% seen once. Sample: axillary lymph node tissue. All receptors derive from a female donor with breast cancer. Some clones in this sample may be carry-over from other donors' samples. The CDR3 runs from the conserved cysteine through the conserved F or W. A D gene is named only where the DNA matches it firmly. Not every row has a clone size; where given, it reads once, few, many or a size class.

v_call: TRBV11-2
clone_size: few
d_call: TRBD2
j_call: TRBJ2-1
cdr3_nt: TGTGCCAGCAGCTTAGATCTCTCTACCGGCGGGGGAATCAATGAGCAGTTCTTC
cdr3_aa: CASSLDLSTGGGINEQFF

v_call: TRBV20-1
clone_size: once
d_call: -
j_call: TRBJ2-5
cdr3_nt: TGCAGTGCTAGCCGGACAGATACGCAGTCCTTC
cdr3_aa: CSASRTDTQSF

v_call: TRBV7-9
clone_size: many
d_call: -
j_call: TRBJ2-7
cdr3_nt: TGTGCCAGCAGCTTAGATCCCGGGGCCGAGCAGTACTTC
cdr3_aa: CASSLDPGAEQYF

v_call: TRBV7-2
clone_size: many
d_call: TRBD1
j_call: TRBJ1-2
cdr3_nt: TGTGCCAGCAGCTTAGCGGGGGACAGAGAAAGAATGAACTATGGCTACACCTTC
cdr3_aa: CASSLAGDRERMNYGYTF

v_call: TRBV5-1
clone_size: many
d_call: -
j_call: TRBJ2-7
cdr3_nt: TGCGCCAGCAGCTTGGTACAGGGATGGAACGAGCAGTACTTC
cdr3_aa: CASSLVQGWNEQYF

v_call: TRBV7-2
clone_size: -
d_call: -
j_call: TRBJ1-3
cdr3_nt: TGTGCCAGCAGCCTTAAAGTGGCGGGGGGGGGAAACACCATATATTTT
cdr3_aa: CASSLKVAGGGNTIYF

v_call: TRBV2
clone_size: -
d_call: TRBD1
j_call: TRBJ1-4
cdr3_nt: TGTGCCAGCAGTGGGGCAGGGGGGAATGAAAAACCGTTTTTT
cdr3_aa: CASSGAGGNEKPFF

v_call: TRBV6-6
clone_size: -
d_call: TRBD1
j_call: TRBJ2-5
cdr3_nt: TGTGCCAGCAGTCTCACAGGGGCGCCGGGGGAGACCCAGTACTTC
cdr3_aa: CASSLTGAPGETQYF

v_call: TRBV15
clone_size: -
d_call: TRBD2
j_call: TRBJ2-4
cdr3_nt: TGTGCCACCAGCAGAGATTCGGGACTAGCGGGAGGGTATAACATTCAGTACTTC
cdr3_aa: CATSRDSGLAGGYNIQYF

v_call: TRBV6-2/TRBV6-3
clone_size: -
d_call: TRBD1
j_call: TRBJ2-7
cdr3_nt: TGTGCCAGCAGTTACTCGACGGGACAGCCCTTCTACGAGCAGTACTTC
cdr3_aa: CASSYSTGQPFYEQYF

v_call: TRBV20-1
clone_size: many
d_call: -
j_call: TRBJ1-3
cdr3_nt: TGCAGTGCTAGTCCCGACTCTGGAAACACCATATATTTT
cdr3_aa: CSASPDSGNTIYF

v_call: TRBV3-1
clone_size: many
d_call: TRBD1
j_call: TRBJ2-7
cdr3_nt: TGTGCCAGCAGCTTAGGCAGGGGGTACGAGCAGTACTTC
cdr3_aa: CASSLGRGYEQYF

v_call: TRBV7-8
clone_size: -
d_call: -
j_call: TRBJ2-1
cdr3_nt: TGTGCCAGCAGCTTTTGGACAGTTCTGCAGCAGTTCTTC
cdr3_aa: CASSFWTVLQQFF

v_call: TRBV5-6
clone_size: -
d_call: -
j_call: TRBJ1-1
cdr3_nt: TGTGCCAGCAGCTTGGCGATGGGAAGTGAAGCTTTCTTT
cdr3_aa: CASSLAMGSEAFF

v_call: TRBV9
clone_size: -
d_call: TRBD1
j_call: TRBJ2-6
cdr3_nt: TGTGCCAGCCGGGACGGAGCAGGGGACAGGGGGATTTCCTTTTCTGGGGCCAACGTCCTGACTTTC
cdr3_aa: CASRDGAGDRGISFSGANVLTF

v_call: TRBV5-5
clone_size: -
d_call: -
j_call: TRBJ1-1
cdr3_nt: TGTGCCAGCAGCTGGGACTTAGAGAGGGGAGCTTTCTTT
cdr3_aa: CASSWDLERGAFF

v_call: TRBV29-1
clone_size: many
d_call: TRBD2
j_call: TRBJ2-1
cdr3_nt: TGCAGCGTTGAGGAACTAGCGGGAAGCTCCTACAATGAGCAGTTCTTC
cdr3_aa: CSVEELAGSSYNEQFF

v_call: TRBV20-1
clone_size: many
d_call: -
j_call: TRBJ2-1
cdr3_nt: TGCAGTGCTTTCAAGGCAGGGAACAATGAGCAGTTCTTC
cdr3_aa: CSAFKAGNNEQFF

v_call: TRBV18
clone_size: many
d_call: -
j_call: TRBJ2-2
cdr3_nt: TGTGCCAGCTCACCACTCACGGACACCGGGGAGCTGTTTTTT
cdr3_aa: CASSPLTDTGELFF

v_call: TRBV7-9
clone_size: -
d_call: -
j_call: TRBJ1-6
cdr3_nt: TGTGCCAGCAGCTCAAGGGGTCTAGGGAGCTCACCCCTCCACTTT
cdr3_aa: CASSSRGLGSSPLHF

v_call: TRBV4-2
clone_size: many
d_call: -
j_call: TRBJ2-1
cdr3_nt: TGTGCCAGCAGCCAATACGAAGGGGGGGTAGCTGGGAACAATGAGCAGTTCTTC
cdr3_aa: CASSQYEGGVAGNNEQFF

v_call: TRBV2
clone_size: many
d_call: TRBD1
j_call: TRBJ1-5
cdr3_nt: TGTGCCAGCAGTCGACAGGGTGGGAGCAATCAGCCCCAGCATTTT
cdr3_aa: CASSRQGGSNQPQHF

v_call: TRBV28
clone_size: few
d_call: -
j_call: TRBJ1-2
cdr3_nt: TGTGCCAGCAGTTTATCCCTGGGCGACTATGGCTACACCTTC
cdr3_aa: CASSLSLGDYGYTF

v_call: TRBV15
clone_size: medium-sized
d_call: TRBD1
j_call: TRBJ1-2
cdr3_nt: TGTGCCACCAGCAGACCCCGGACAGGGAAGGAAGGCTACACCTTC
cdr3_aa: CATSRPRTGKEGYTF

v_call: TRBV7-9
clone_size: -
d_call: -
j_call: TRBJ2-1
cdr3_nt: TGTGCCAGCAGCTCCCTGGACGGGGGGCCTTACAATGAGCAGTTCTTC
cdr3_aa: CASSSLDGGPYNEQFF

v_call: TRBV6-2/TRBV6-3
clone_size: few
d_call: -
j_call: TRBJ2-7
cdr3_nt: TGTGCCAGCAGTTACCAACAGGCCACCACCGAGCAGTACTTC
cdr3_aa: CASSYQQATTEQYF

v_call: TRBV9
clone_size: many
d_call: -
j_call: TRBJ2-2
cdr3_nt: TGTGCCAGCAGCGTAGTACAATTCACCGGGGAGCTGTTTTTT
cdr3_aa: CASSVVQFTGELFF

v_call: TRBV7-8
clone_size: many
d_call: TRBD2
j_call: TRBJ2-1
cdr3_nt: TGTGCCAGCAGCTTGTTAGCGGGACATAAGCATGAGCAGTTCTTC
cdr3_aa: CASSLLAGHKHEQFF

v_call: TRBV9
clone_size: -
d_call: -
j_call: TRBJ1-1
cdr3_nt: TGTGCCAGCAGCGCCTGGGACGGCCCGAACACTGAAGCTTTCTTT
cdr3_aa: CASSAWDGPNTEAFF

v_call: TRBV6-1
clone_size: -
d_call: -
j_call: TRBJ2-2
cdr3_nt: TGTGCCAGCAGTGAACGGGGCAGCGGGGAGCTGTTTTTT
cdr3_aa: CASSERGSGELFF

v_call: TRBV9
clone_size: many
d_call: TRBD2
j_call: TRBJ2-5
cdr3_nt: TGTGCCAGCAGCGTAGATGGACTAGCGGTAGAGACCCAGTACTTC
cdr3_aa: CASSVDGLAVETQYF

v_call: TRBV18
clone_size: -
d_call: TRBD2
j_call: TRBJ2-1
cdr3_nt: TGTGCCAGCTCACCACCTTATCTAGCGGGCGGGACTGAGCAGTTCTTC
cdr3_aa: CASSPPYLAGGTEQFF

v_call: TRBV19
clone_size: many
d_call: -
j_call: TRBJ2-1
cdr3_nt: TGTGCCAGTACCTCACTAAGGGGGAGTCACAATGAGCAGTTCTTC
cdr3_aa: CASTSLRGSHNEQFF

v_call: TRBV7-2
clone_size: many
d_call: -
j_call: TRBJ1-5
cdr3_nt: TGTGCCAGCAGCTTGGTCCGGGGTGAGGGTCAGCCCCAGCATTTT
cdr3_aa: CASSLVRGEGQPQHF

v_call: TRBV6-1
clone_size: few
d_call: TRBD2
j_call: TRBJ2-3
cdr3_nt: TGTGCCAGCATGAGCGGGGGGGCCACAGATACGCAGTATTTT
cdr3_aa: CASMSGGATDTQYF

v_call: TRBV2
clone_size: many
d_call: TRBD2
j_call: TRBJ2-7
cdr3_nt: TGTGCCAGCAACGAGAGGACTAGCGGGATAACGTCCTACGAGCAGTACTTC
cdr3_aa: CASNERTSGITSYEQYF

v_call: TRBV15
clone_size: -
d_call: -
j_call: TRBJ2-2
cdr3_nt: TGTGCCACCAGCAGAGATATTAGGGAGCTGTTTTTT
cdr3_aa: CATSRDIRELFF

v_call: TRBV7-8
clone_size: few
d_call: -
j_call: TRBJ2-1
cdr3_nt: TGTGCCAGCAGCTTAGTTCGATTCCTGTTGGGAACTAGCCCCTACAATGAGCAGTTCTTC
cdr3_aa: CASSLVRFLLGTSPYNEQFF

v_call: TRBV20-1
clone_size: few
d_call: -
j_call: TRBJ1-1
cdr3_nt: TGCAGTGCTCCACCAGTGAACACTGAAGCTTTCTTT
cdr3_aa: CSAPPVNTEAFF

v_call: TRBV6-2/TRBV6-3
clone_size: few
d_call: TRBD2
j_call: TRBJ2-2
cdr3_nt: TGTGCCAGCAGCCCCCTTGCGGGGGGGTATACCGGGGAGCTGTTTTTT
cdr3_aa: CASSPLAGGYTGELFF

v_call: TRBV4-1
clone_size: many
d_call: -
j_call: TRBJ1-2
cdr3_nt: TGCGCCAGCAGCCAAGCCGAGGGGAACTATGGCTACACCTTC
cdr3_aa: CASSQAEGNYGYTF

v_call: TRBV12-3/TRBV12-4
clone_size: many
d_call: -
j_call: TRBJ2-7
cdr3_nt: TGTGCCAGCAGCCGCCAATCAGTCTACGAGCAGTACTTC
cdr3_aa: CASSRQSVYEQYF

v_call: TRBV10-3
clone_size: many
d_call: TRBD1
j_call: TRBJ2-5
cdr3_nt: TGTGCCATCAGCGAGCGAAGGGACAGGAGGGGAGAGACCCAGTACTTC
cdr3_aa: CAISERRDRRGETQYF

v_call: TRBV14
clone_size: many
d_call: -
j_call: TRBJ1-4
cdr3_nt: TGTGCCAGCAGCCAAGATAATTGGGCAACTAATGAAAAACTGTTTTTT
cdr3_aa: CASSQDNWATNEKLFF

v_call: TRBV28
clone_size: few
d_call: TRBD2
j_call: TRBJ2-2
cdr3_nt: TGTGCCAGCACTCTAGCGGGGACCACCGGGGAGCTGTTTTTT
cdr3_aa: CASTLAGTTGELFF

v_call: TRBV20-1
clone_size: many
d_call: TRBD1
j_call: TRBJ2-7
cdr3_nt: TGCAGTGCTTTAATTTTCACCGGGACAGGTCGTTACGAGCAGTACTTC
cdr3_aa: CSALIFTGTGRYEQYF

v_call: TRBV7-9
clone_size: -
d_call: -
j_call: TRBJ1-1
cdr3_nt: TGTGCCAGCAGCTCTCCCAATACTGAAGCTTTCTTT
cdr3_aa: CASSSPNTEAFF

v_call: TRBV6-2/TRBV6-3
clone_size: -
d_call: -
j_call: TRBJ2-6
cdr3_nt: TGTGCCAGCAGCCGGGGACTGGGCCTTTCTGGGGCCAACGTCCTGACTTTC
cdr3_aa: CASSRGLGLSGANVLTF